The 19 T cell receptor beta chains below all came from one sample that was sequenced in a study of radiation and T cells in renal cell carcinoma. Profiling relied on immunoSEQ multiplex PCR, and the TCRdb table lists in-frame clones only, not all of them. The data show fewer than 80,000 clones, roughly 83% seen once. Regarding time point: blood 4 weeks post-SBRT, at nephrectomy. Treatment described: 15 Gy SBRT to primary tumor, nephrectomy 4 weeks later. This specimen was blood, taken from a patient whose treatment included radiotherapy and nephrectomy. Every receptor here comes from a woman in her sixties or seventies with renal cell carcinoma.

The rearrangement joins TRBV13 to TRBJ2-5, with TRBD2 matching 11 bases. This CDR3 has 17 residues. Trimming at V came to 4 bases and at J to 3 bases, leaving 10 bases not matched to a gene. The germline CDR1 and CDR2 sequences are PRHDT and FYEKMQ (reference sequence). CDR3 nucleotide sequence: TGTGCCAGCAGCTCGGGACTAGCGGAAGTGGGTAAAGAGACCCAGTACTTC. The encoded protein is CASSSGLAEVGKETQYF.

Written as DNA, the CDR3 is TGTGCCAGCAGCGTATCGGGCGGCCCCACCGGGGAGCTGTTTTTT. Protein product: CASSVSGGPTGELFF. The chain couples TRBV9 to TRBJ2-2; D is unresolved. The CDR3 has 15 residues. Germline V CDR1 and CDR2: SGDLS, YYNGEE. The ends were cut back, 1 base at V and 4 bases at J, with 11 bases in the middle.

V gene TRBV6-5 combines with J gene TRBJ2-5; 8 bases are shared with TRBD1. This CDR3 region has 14 residues. Germline V gives CDR1 MNHEY, CDR2 SVGAGI. After removal of 2 bases from V and 4 bases from J, the junction contained 3 bases not matched to a gene. The CDR3, as DNA: TGTGCCAGCAGTTACGCAGGGGGCGCAGAGACCCAGTACTTC. This translates into CASSYAGGAETQYF.

The chain combines TRBV19 with TRBJ1-5, with D maybe TRBD1 (5 bases). Germline assignment: CDR1 LNHDA and CDR2 SQIVND (reference sequence). Trimming removed 7 bases from V and 2 bases from J, with 18 bases in between. This CDR3 has 16 residues. This CDR3 reads CASNQAWGERNQPQHF. The CDR3 DNA reads as TGTGCCAGTAACCAAGCTTGGGGGGAGCGCAATCAGCCCCAGCATTTT.

The J gene is TRBJ2-7, the V gene TRBV19; D gene unclear. V was shortened by 5 bases and J by 2 bases, with 13 bases between the two germline ends. Germline CDR1 LNHDA, CDR2 SQIVND (reference sequence). CDR3 length: 14 amino acids. The DNA of the CDR3 is TGTGCCAGTAGTGTGACGGGTCCTCCCTACGAGCAGTACTTC. It encodes CASSVTGPPYEQYF.

The V and J genes are TRBV5-4 and TRBJ2-7, with TRBD1 matching over 8 bases. This CDR3 has 16 residues. Germline V gene data show CDR1 as SGHNT and CDR2 as YYREEE (reference sequence). Trimming at V came to 1 base and at J to 5 bases, leaving 11 bases not matched to a gene. Here the CDR3 reads CASSLFAGGFIHEQYF. The CDR3 nucleotides are TGTGCCAGCAGCTTGTTCGCAGGGGGCTTTATCCACGAGCAGTACTTC. Using reference TRBV5-4 and TRBJ2-7 for the parts outside the CDR3, the full variable domain is ETGVTQSPTHLIKTRGQQVTLRCSSQSGHNTVSWYQQALGQGPQFIFQYYREEENGRGNFPPRFSGLQFPNYSSELNVNALELDDSALYLCASSLFAGGFIHEQYFGPGTRLTVT.

The chain recombines TRBV7-6 with TRBJ1-5; the D is unclear. Germline CDR1 and CDR2: SGHVS and FNYEAQ. Trimming stripped 2 bases from V and 3 bases from J, with 8 bases between. The CDR3 totals 14 residues. Written as DNA, the CDR3 is TGTGCCAGCAGCTTATGGGAGTCCAATCAGCCCCAGCATTTT. Amino acid sequence: CASSLWESNQPQHF.

The V gene is TRBV11-1, the J gene TRBJ2-5; D is uncertain. V lost 9 bases and J lost 3, with 8 bases in between. Germline V CDR1 and CDR2: SGHAT, FQDESV (reference sequence). CDR3 length: 11 amino acids. The CDR3 loop reads CASVGEETQYF. In DNA, the CDR3 is TGTGCCAGTGTTGGGGAAGAGACCCAGTACTTC.

This clone appeared a few times. The chain has TRBV11-2 and TRBJ2-1; D is uncertain. Germline V gene sequence: CDR1 SGHAT, CDR2 FQNNGV. V shed 2 bases and J shed 13 bases, with 9 bases lying between them. This CDR3 is 11 amino acids long. The DNA for the CDR3 is TGTGCCAGCAGCTTAAATGAGGAACAGTTCTTC. This encodes CASSLNEEQFF.

The chain recombines TRBV5-1 with TRBJ1-6; D call uncertain. The CDR3 totals 15 residues. The germline gives CDR1 SGHRS, CDR2 YFSETQ. V was cut by 0 bases and J by 0 bases, with 4 bases left in between. The CDR3 protein is CASSLVPSYNSPLHF. DNA for the CDR3: TGCGCCAGCAGCTTGGTTCCCTCCTATAATTCACCCCTCCACTTT.

This clone has just a few counts. The J gene is TRBJ2-7, the V gene TRBV5-4, with D possibly being TRBD2 (5 bases). Trimming pared 10 bases from V and 2 bases from J, leaving 7 bases between. Germline loops: CDR1 SGHNT, CDR2 YYREEE (reference sequence). The CDR3 has 10 residues. The DNA for the CDR3 is TGTGCCTCGGGGACCTACGAGCAGTACTTC. Its protein product is CASGTYEQYF. The whole variable domain, filled in from reference TRBV5-4 and TRBJ2-7, reads ETGVTQSPTHLIKTRGQQVTLRCSSQSGHNTVSWYQQALGQGPQFIFQYYREEENGRGNFPPRFSGLQFPNYSSELNVNALELDDSALYLCASGTYEQYFGPGTRLTVT.

The CDR3 is CASSEGYPAYEQFF. For the CDR3, the DNA is TGTGCCAGCAGTGAGGGTTACCCGGCGTATGAGCAGTTCTTC. This rearrangement joins TRBV6-1 to TRBJ2-1; D gene unclear. CDR3 length equals 14 residues. V shed 3 bases and J shed 8 bases, with 14 bases lying between them. CDR1 and CDR2 (germline): MNHNS, SASEGT.

The chain joins TRBV19 to TRBJ2-7; TRBD2 agrees at 7 bases. V lost 3 bases and J lost 0; bases outside the gene matches: 14. Germline CDR1 reads LNHDA; CDR2 reads SQIVND (reference sequence). This CDR3 has 18 residues. As DNA, the CDR3 is TGTGCCAGTAGTATGTACGCTGGGGGGGTAGGGCGCTCCTACGAGCAGTACTTC. This encodes CASSMYAGGVGRSYEQYF.

V and J are TRBV15 and TRBJ2-5; D unclear. The V end lost 0 bases, the J end lost 5 bases, and 13 bases lay between the germline ends. There are 15 residues in the CDR3. Germline CDR1 reads LNHNV; CDR2 reads YYDKDF (reference sequence). The CDR3 region has the DNA TGTGCCACCAGCAGAGATTCGGGCTTGGGGGAGACCCAGTACTTC. Amino acids: CATSRDSGLGETQYF. The variable domain in full, completed from reference TRBV15 and TRBJ2-5, reads DAMVIQNPRYQVTQFGKPVTLSCSQTLNHNVMYWYQQKSSQAPKLLFHYYDKDFNNEADTPDNFQSRRPNTSFCFLDIRSPGLGDTAMYLCATSRDSGLGETQYFGPGTRLLVL.

The V and J genes are TRBV25-1 and TRBJ1-4; D might be TRBD1 (5 bases). Trimming pared 4 bases from V and 6 bases from J, leaving 18 bases between. The germline CDR1 and CDR2 sequences are MGHDK and SYGVNS. The CDR3 contains 16 residues. CDR3 region: CASSGPGLIEDEKLFF. The CDR3 DNA sequence: TGTGCCAGCAGTGGTCCAGGGCTTATTGAGGATGAAAAACTGTTTTTT.

This rearrangement joins TRBV5-6 to TRBJ1-1, with TRBD1 matching over 7 bases. The ends lost 1 base at V and 1 base at J; junction bases unmatched: 4. Germline V CDR1 and CDR2: SGHDT, YYEEEE. CDR3 size: 15 residues. The CDR3 sequence: CASSLRDRGNTEAFF. CDR3 nucleotide sequence: TGTGCCAGCAGCTTGAGGGACAGAGGGAACACTGAAGCTTTCTTT.

This chain links TRBV10-3 with TRBJ2-3; TRBD2 matches 9 bases. The CDR3 has 16 amino acids. Germline V CDR1 and CDR2: ENHRY, SYGVKD. V was clipped by 6 bases and J by 5 bases; unmatched bases: 12. This CDR3 reads CAISALAGEGLDTQYF. The CDR3 region has the DNA TGTGCCATCAGCGCGTTAGCGGGGGAAGGGTTAGATACGCAGTATTTT.

The J gene is TRBJ2-1, the V gene TRBV20-1, with unresolved D. In germline, CDR1 is DFQATT, CDR2 SNEGSKA (reference sequence). V was cut by 7 bases and J by 6 bases, with 10 bases left in between. The CDR3 length is 11 residues. This chain's CDR3 is CSGTLSNEQFF. The CDR3 DNA sequence: TGCAGTGGGACCCTATCCAATGAGCAGTTCTTC.

In this sample, this clone turned up once. The CDR3 region has the DNA TGTGCCAGCAGCCCCCTTACATGGGGCGGTGGCACTGAAGCTTTCTTT. Encoded protein: CASSPLTWGGGTEAFF. V gene TRBV11-2 combines with J gene TRBJ1-1; D is possibly TRBD1 (5 bases). This CDR3 is 16 amino acids long. The germline V gene encodes CDR1 SGHAT and CDR2 FQNNGV. V lost 5 bases, J lost 4 bases, and 20 bases lay in between.